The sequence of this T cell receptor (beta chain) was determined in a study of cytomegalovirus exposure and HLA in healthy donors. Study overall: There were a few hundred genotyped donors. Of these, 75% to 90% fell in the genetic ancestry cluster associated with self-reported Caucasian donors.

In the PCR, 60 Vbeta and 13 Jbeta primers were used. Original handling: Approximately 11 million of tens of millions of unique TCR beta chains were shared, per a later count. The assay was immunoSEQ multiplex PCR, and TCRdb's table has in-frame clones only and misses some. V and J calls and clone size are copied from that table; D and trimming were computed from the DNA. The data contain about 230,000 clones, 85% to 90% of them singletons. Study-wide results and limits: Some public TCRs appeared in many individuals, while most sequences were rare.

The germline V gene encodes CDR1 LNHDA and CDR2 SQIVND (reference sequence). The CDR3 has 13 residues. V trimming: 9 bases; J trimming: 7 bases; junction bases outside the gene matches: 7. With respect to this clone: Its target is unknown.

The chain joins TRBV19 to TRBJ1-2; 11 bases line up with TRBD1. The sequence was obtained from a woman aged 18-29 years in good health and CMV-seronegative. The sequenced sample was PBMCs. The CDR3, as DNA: TGTGCCAGCCGGACAGGGGGCTTGGGTGGCTACACCTTC. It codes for CASRTGGLGGYTF.